This T cell receptor (beta chain) was sequenced in a study of identical twins (dated by TCRdb to about 2016). Turning to the overall study: TCR alpha and beta repertoires from monozygotic twins, unrelated adults of various ages and cord blood were deep-sequenced to test whether fetal clonotypes persist. To rule out contamination, replicate twin experiments were performed at different times with different library preparation protocols. The investigation overall reported the following: In beta out-of-frame sequences, excess twin sharing was weaker, because having fewer shared sequences lowered the signal-to-noise ratio. Compared with coincidental sharing between unrelated individuals, an excess of low generation-probability sequences was observed among out-of-frame TCR alpha sequences shared between twins. Zero-insertion analyses could be partly confounded by invariant T cells such as MAIT and iNKT, though diverse VJ usage argued against such confounding for most clonotypes. Because the same donors could not be followed over many years, conclusions were based on cross-sectional statistical analysis. In monozygotic twins, out-of-frame TCR alpha sharing was systematically underestimated by recombination models, although the models agreed with sharing between unrelated individuals. Fewer insertions were carried by abundant cord blood beta clonotypes, a similar but weaker trend appeared in young adult naive repertoires, and no such trend appeared in memory repertoires.

A remark on this clonotype: Its antigen remains unidentified. The record has no base qualities; no much larger clone is one base away.

Libraries were prepared through 5' RACE. These reads were obtained on an Illumina HiSeq 2000. Template switching added a universal primer binding site, and the final cDNA carried a unique molecular identifier that allowed TCR cDNA molecules to be counted accurately. Specific primers in the conserved constant-segment region were used to synthesize first-strand cDNA for the TCR alpha and beta chains. To control for contamination, each cDNA library was double barcoded with a SMART-Mk sample barcode plus Illumina barcodes. TruSeq adapter sequences and Illumina sample barcodes were added in two successive PCR steps. The Illumina HiSeq platform was used with custom primers to sequence TCR alpha and beta cDNA libraries. In the authors' own workflow: MiGEC was used to process raw reads and extract unique molecular identifiers, and MiXCR was used to find CDR3 positions. For each individual, recombination models were inferred using an EM algorithm with the repgenHMM and IGoR tools. The tcR package in R was used for shared clonotype analysis, with sharing normalized by the product of cloneset sizes. Out-of-frame nonproductive sequences were analyzed to study raw recombination free of thymic and clonal selection effects. Using fastp trimming at Q25 and MiXCR clonotype assembly, TCRdb reanalyzed the public sequencing data and kept in-frame beta chains. Every distinct CDR3 protein forms one entry, paired with its most common genes and DNA. The V and J calls here are based on TCRdb, not the publication. Present in this sample are about 720,000 distinct CDR3 sequences, roughly 18% of which were seen just once. Under 15% of the sample comes from the top ten.

Trimming costs V 1 base and J 7 bases, and their ends lie 17 bases apart. Measured from the cysteine to the phenylalanine, the CDR3 is 15 residues long. The sequence is cut down to CDR3 DNA, 45 bases in frame from base 1. The germline V gene sets CDR1 to LGHNA and CDR2 to YSLEER. Every donor in the study was a healthy Caucasian. The twin cohort comprised three pairs of female monozygotic twins, all aged about 18 to 29 years. RNA for TCR libraries was isolated from peripheral blood mononuclear cells. The sample was also linked to a second study, of T cells expressing NK-cell markers. As noted in the second study: TCR beta-chain repertoires were profiled in sorted CD3+CD56+NKG2C+, CD3+CD56+NKG2C- and CD3+CD56-NKG2C+ T-cell subsets from several donors. Among the eight sequenced donors, seven were HCMV-seropositive and one was HCMV-seronegative. To restrict sorting to alphabetaTCR-expressing T cells, an anti-gammadeltaTCR antibody was added in several experiments. In six donors, the dominant CD3+CD56+NKG2C+ clonotypes ranked among the top 10 CD8+ clonotypes, making up about 1.0-7.5% of CD8+ T cells. Those dominant clonotypes were again the most abundant among CD3+CD56-NKG2C+ cells in a few donors, at 28.3-60.1%. Whether the expanded NKG2C-expressing T cell clones were specific for HCMV antigens remained unclear. Randomly selected healthy volunteers, three men and five women, were used as the eight sequenced donors. HCMV serostatus was determined by detecting HCMV-specific IgG in serum with a commercial ELISA kit. For about 6 donors, unsorted PBMC were also used to sequence bulk peripheral blood T-cell repertoires. MIGEC handled demultiplexing of the reads and grouping by UMI, while MiTCR was used to assemble and quantify clonotypes. To remove erroneous sequences, TCR cDNA sequences were retained only when supported by two or more reads. The tcR package was used for downstream repertoire analysis, and clonotypes were matched across fractions by CDR3 nucleotide sequence plus V segment. VDJmatch was used to annotate antigen specificity against VDJdb, with one amino acid substitution in CDR3 permitted.

This receptor was identified in a woman between 18 and 30 years old in good health. The sequence is built from TRBV4-3 and TRBJ2-7, and possibly TRBD2, on 6 matching bases. Sequenced input: PBMCs. The base sequence is TGCGCCAGCAGCCAAGTCCTCGCCTTACGGGGGGAGCAGTACTTC. It encodes CASSQVLALRGEQYF.